This T cell receptor beta chain was identified during a study of cytomegalovirus exposure and HLA in healthy donors. Study findings and constraints: Reports indicated that the classifier achieved high specificity and sensitivity in diagnosing cytomegalovirus status. The authors enumerated roughly 180 TCR beta chains as linked to cytomegalovirus.

The donors were healthy bone marrow donors. Primers for the PCR totalled 60 Vbeta and 13 Jbeta. Assay used: immunoSEQ multiplex PCR; TCRdb lists only in-frame clones, some missing. Here the sample spans roughly 120,000 clones, roughly 76% being singletons. On this clone: The antigen is undetermined.

The CDR3 is made up of 14 amino acids. Germline V gene lookup returns CDR1 GTSNPN and CDR2 SVGIG (reference sequence). With 1 base clipped from V and 4 bases from J, the junction kept 6 bases outside the gene matches. The V call is TRBV30, the J call TRBJ1-2; the match to TRBD1 covers 7 bases. The sequenced sample was PBMCs. The receptor was isolated from a woman between 55 and 75 years old in good health and CMV-seropositive. The CDR3 DNA reads as TGTGCCTGGAGTGCGGGACAGTACTTCTATGGCTACACCTTC. It is translated as CAWSAGQYFYGYTF.